This TCR beta chain comes out of a study of T-cell reconstitution after alpha-beta-depleted transplantation in children. As concerns this clonotype: Its antigen is unknown.

It was with unique molecular identifiers that the TCRbeta library was prepared. Using its own MiXCR run on the PCR reads, TCRdb lists one record per CDR3 protein. The data contain 280,000 or so distinct CDR3 sequences, 11% of them seen just once; the ten biggest clones take up around 20%. The CDR3 loop spans 16 amino acids. Germline V gene sequence: CDR1 LGHDT, CDR2 YNNKEL (reference sequence). V was trimmed by 2 bases and J by 0 bases, leaving 14 bases between them. Findings of the study overall: Diversity and T-cell counts at one year after transplant derived mostly from new T cells. Some patients' high day-60 TCRbeta diversity was attributed to recipient cells surviving conditioning.

V usage is TRBV3-1 and J usage is TRBJ2-7, with D possibly TRBD2 on 6 matching bases. Specimen: peripheral blood, collected 180 days after TCRalphabeta/CD19-depleted stem cell transplant. The receptor comes from a male patient between 2 and 10 years old who had a stem cell transplant for chronic granulomatous disease, so the T cells may come from the graft donor. For the CDR3, the DNA is TGTGCCAGCAGCCAACCGGGTAGCGGACGCTCCTACGAGCAGTACTTC. This translates into CASSQPGSGRSYEQYF.